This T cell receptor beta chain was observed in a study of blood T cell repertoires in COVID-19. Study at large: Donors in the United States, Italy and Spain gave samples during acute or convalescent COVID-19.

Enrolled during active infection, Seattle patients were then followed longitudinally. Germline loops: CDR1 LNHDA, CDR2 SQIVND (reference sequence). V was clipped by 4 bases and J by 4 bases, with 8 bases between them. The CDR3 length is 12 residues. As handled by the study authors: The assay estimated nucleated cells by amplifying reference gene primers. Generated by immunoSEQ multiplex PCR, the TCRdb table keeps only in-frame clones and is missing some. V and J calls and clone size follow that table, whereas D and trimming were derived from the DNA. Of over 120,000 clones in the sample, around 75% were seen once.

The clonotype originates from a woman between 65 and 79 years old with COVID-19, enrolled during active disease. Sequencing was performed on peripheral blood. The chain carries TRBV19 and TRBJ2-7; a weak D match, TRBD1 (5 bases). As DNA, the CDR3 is TGTGCCAGTAGTAACAGGAAATACGAGCAGTACTTC. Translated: CASSNRKYEQYF.